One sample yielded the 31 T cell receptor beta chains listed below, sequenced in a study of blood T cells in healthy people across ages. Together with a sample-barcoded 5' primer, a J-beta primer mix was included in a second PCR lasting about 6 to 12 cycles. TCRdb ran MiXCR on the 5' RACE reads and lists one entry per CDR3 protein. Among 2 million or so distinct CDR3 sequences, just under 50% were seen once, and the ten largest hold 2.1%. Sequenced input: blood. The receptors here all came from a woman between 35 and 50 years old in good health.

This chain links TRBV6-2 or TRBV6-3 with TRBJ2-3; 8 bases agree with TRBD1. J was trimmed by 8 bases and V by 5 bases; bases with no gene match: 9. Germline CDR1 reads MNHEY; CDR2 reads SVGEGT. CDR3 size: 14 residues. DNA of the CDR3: TGTGCCAGCAGTCGGGACAGGCCAAGCGGTACGCAGTATTTT. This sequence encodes CASSRDRPSGTQYF.

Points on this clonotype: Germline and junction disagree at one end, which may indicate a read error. The CDR3 reads CAGSVAIGGGATGDSPLHF. The CDR3 DNA reads as TGTGCCGGCAGCGTAGCTATCGGGGGGGGAGCCACAGGTGATTCACCCCTCCACTTT. The chain uses TRBV9 and TRBJ1-6; weak D call: TRBD1 (5 bases). The CDR3 is 19 residues long. CDR1 is SGDLS and CDR2 is YYNGEE in the germline V gene.

CDR3 residues: CSARTQGNQPQHF. The CDR3 nucleotides read TGCAGTGCTAGGACGCAGGGGAATCAGCCCCAGCATTTT. The chain uses TRBV20-1 and TRBJ1-5; D is possibly TRBD1 (6 bases). V lost 3 bases, J lost 4 bases, and 10 bases lay in between. The CDR3 length is 13 residues. The germline gives CDR1 DFQATT, CDR2 SNEGSKA (reference sequence).

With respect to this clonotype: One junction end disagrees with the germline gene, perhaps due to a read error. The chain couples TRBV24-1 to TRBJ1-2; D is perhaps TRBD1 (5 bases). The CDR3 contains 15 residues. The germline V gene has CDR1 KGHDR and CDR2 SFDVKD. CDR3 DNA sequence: TGTGCCACCAGTGCCGCGACAGAATGGGGCTATGACTACACCTTC. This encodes CATSAATEWGYDYTF.

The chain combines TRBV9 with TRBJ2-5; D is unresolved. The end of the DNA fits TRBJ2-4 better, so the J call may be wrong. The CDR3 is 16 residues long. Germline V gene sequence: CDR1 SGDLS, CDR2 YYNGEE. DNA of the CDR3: TGTGCCAGCAGCGTAGGCGGCCGATCCCCCCCAACCATTCAGTACTTC. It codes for CASSVGGRSPPTIQYF.

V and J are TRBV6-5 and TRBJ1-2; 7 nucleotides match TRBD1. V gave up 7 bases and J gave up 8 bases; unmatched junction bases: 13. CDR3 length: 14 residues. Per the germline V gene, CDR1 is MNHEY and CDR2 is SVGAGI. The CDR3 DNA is TGTGCCAGCAAAAGACAGGGACGGGCTAGGGGCTACACCTTC. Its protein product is CASKRQGRARGYTF.

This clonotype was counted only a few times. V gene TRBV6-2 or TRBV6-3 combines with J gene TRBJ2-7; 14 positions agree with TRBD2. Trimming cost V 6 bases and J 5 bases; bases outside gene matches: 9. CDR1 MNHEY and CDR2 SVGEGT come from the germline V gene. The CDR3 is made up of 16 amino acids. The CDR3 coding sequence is TGTGCCAGCAGCTACCGACTAGCGGGGGGGCCGCACGAGCAGTACTTC. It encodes CASSYRLAGGPHEQYF.

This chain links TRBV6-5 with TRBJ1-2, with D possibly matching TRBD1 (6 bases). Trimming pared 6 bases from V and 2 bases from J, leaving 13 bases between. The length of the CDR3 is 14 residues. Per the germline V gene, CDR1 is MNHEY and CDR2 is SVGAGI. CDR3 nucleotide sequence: TGTGCCAGCAGGGGGGCAGGGAAAAACTATGGCTACACCTTC. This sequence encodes CASRGAGKNYGYTF.

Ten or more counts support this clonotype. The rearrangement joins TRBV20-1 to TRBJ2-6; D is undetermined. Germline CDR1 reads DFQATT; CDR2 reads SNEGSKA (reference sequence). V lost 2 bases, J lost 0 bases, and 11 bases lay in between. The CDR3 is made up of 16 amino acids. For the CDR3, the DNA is TGCAGTGCTAGATTGGGTGGATCCTCTGGGGCCAACGTCCTGACTTTC. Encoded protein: CSARLGGSSGANVLTF.

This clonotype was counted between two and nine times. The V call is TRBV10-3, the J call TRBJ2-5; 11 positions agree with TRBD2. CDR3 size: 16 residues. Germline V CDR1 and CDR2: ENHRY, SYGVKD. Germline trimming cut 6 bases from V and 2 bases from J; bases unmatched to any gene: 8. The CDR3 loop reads CAIRGHSGGEQETQYF. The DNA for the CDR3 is TGTGCCATCAGGGGCCATAGCGGGGGGGAACAAGAGACCCAGTACTTC.

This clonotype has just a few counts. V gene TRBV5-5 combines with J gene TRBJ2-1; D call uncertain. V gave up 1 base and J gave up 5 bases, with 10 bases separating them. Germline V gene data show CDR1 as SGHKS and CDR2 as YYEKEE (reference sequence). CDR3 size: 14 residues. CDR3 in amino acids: CASSLQATNNEQFF. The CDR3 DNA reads TGTGCCAGCAGCTTGCAGGCAACTAACAATGAGCAGTTCTTC.

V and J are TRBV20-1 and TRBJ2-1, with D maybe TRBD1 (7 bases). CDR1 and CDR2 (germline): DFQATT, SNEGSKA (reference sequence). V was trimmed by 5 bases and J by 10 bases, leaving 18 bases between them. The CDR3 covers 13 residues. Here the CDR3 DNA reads TGCAGTGCTCAGACAGGGAGGCATTACGAGCAGTTCTTC. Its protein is CSAQTGRHYEQFF.

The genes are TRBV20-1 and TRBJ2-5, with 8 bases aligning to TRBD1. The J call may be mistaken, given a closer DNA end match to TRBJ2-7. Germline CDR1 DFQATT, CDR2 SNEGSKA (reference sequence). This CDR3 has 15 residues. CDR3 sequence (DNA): TGCAGTGCTAGAGATATGCGGACAGGGTCGCGCGAGCAGTACTTC. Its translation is CSARDMRTGSREQYF.

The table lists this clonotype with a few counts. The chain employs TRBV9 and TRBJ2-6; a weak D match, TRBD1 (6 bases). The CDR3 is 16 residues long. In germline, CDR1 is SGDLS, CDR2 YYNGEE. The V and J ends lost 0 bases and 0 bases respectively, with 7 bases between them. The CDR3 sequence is CASSVVTGSGANVLTF. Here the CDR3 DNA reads TGTGCCAGCAGCGTAGTGACAGGCTCTGGGGCCAACGTCCTGACTTTC.

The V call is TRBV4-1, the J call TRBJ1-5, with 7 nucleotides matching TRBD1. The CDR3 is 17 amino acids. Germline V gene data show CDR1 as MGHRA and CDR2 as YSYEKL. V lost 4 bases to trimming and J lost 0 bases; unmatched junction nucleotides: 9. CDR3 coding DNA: TGCGCCAGCAGCCCCACGCCGGGACAGACTAGCAATCAGCCCCAGCATTTT. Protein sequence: CASSPTPGQTSNQPQHF.

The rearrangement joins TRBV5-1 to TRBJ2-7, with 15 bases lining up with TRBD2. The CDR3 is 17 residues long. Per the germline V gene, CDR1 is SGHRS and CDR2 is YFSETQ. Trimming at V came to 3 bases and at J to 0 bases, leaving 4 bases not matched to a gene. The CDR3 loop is CASSSPGLAGGSYEQYF. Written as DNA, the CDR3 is TGCGCCAGCAGCTCACCGGGACTAGCGGGGGGCTCCTACGAGCAGTACTTC.

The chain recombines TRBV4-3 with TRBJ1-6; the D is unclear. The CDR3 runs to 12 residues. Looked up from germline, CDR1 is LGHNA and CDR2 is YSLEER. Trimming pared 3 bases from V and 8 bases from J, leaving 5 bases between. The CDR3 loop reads CASSHRDSPLHF. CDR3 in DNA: TGCGCCAGCAGCCACCGCGATTCACCCCTCCACTTT.

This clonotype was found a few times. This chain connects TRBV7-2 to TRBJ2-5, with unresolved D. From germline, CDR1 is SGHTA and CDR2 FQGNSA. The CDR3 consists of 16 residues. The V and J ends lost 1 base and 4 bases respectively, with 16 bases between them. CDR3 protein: CASSLEAGRRRETQYF. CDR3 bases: TGTGCCAGCAGCTTAGAGGCAGGAAGAAGGCGAGAGACCCAGTACTTC.

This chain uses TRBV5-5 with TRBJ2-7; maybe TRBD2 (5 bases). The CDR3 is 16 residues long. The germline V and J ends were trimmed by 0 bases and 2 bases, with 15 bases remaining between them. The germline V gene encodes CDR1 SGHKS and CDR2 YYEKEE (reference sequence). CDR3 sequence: CASSLAGRGSTYEQYF. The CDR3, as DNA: TGTGCCAGCAGCTTGGCCGGCCGGGGAAGCACCTACGAGCAGTACTTC.

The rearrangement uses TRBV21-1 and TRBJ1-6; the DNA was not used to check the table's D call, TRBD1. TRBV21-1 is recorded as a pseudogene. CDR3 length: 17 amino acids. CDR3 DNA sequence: TGTGCCCGTCCCTTCAATCCTTCCACAGGGGACAATTCACCCCTCCACTTT. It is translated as CARPFNPSTGDNSPLHF.

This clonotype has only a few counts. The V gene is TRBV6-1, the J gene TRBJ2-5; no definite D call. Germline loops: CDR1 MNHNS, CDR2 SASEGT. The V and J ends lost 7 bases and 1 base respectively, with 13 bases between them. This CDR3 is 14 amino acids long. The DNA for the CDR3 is TGTGCCAGCAAATCTGGTTCGCTCCAAGAGACCCAGTACTTC. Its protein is CASKSGSLQETQYF.

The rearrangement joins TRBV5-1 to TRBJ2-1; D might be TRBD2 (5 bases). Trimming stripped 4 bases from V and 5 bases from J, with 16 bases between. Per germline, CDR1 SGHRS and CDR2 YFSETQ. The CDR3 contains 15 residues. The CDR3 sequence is CASSPPLDFNNEQFF. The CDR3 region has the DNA TGCGCCAGCAGCCCCCCCCTGGACTTCAACAATGAGCAGTTCTTC.

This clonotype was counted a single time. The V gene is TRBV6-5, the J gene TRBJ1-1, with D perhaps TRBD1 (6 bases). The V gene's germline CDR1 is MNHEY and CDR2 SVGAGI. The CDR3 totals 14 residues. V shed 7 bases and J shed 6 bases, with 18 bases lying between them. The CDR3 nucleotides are TGTGCCAGCATGGGTGCACAGGGTTCCGCTGAAGCTTTCTTT. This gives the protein CASMGAQGSAEAFF.

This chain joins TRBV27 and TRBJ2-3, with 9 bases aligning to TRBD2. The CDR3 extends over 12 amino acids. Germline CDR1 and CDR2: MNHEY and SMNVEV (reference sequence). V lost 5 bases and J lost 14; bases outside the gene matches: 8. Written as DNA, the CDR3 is TGTGCCAGCAGTCCCCCGGGCGGGGGGGTGTATTTT. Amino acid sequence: CASSPPGGGVYF.

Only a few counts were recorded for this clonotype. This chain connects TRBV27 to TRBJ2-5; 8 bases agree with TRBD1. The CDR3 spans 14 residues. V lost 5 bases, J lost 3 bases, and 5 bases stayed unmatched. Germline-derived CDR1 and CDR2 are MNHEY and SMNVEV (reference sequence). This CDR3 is CASSRRDRKETQYF. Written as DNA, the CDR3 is TGTGCCAGCAGTAGGCGGGACAGGAAAGAGACCCAGTACTTC.

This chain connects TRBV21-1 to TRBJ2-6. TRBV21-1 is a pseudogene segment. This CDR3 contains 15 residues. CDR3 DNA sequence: TGTGCCAGCCCCCCCAGGACTCTGGGGGCCAACGTCCTGACTTTC. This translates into CASPPRTLGANVLTF.

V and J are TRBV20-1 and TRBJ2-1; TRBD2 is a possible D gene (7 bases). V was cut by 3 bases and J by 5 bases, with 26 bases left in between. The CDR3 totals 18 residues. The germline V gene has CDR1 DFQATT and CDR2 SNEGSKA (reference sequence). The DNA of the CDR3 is TGCAGTGCTAGGGACCCGTCACCGGGGGGCCGATCTCACAATGAGCAGTTCTTC. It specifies CSARDPSPGGRSHNEQFF.

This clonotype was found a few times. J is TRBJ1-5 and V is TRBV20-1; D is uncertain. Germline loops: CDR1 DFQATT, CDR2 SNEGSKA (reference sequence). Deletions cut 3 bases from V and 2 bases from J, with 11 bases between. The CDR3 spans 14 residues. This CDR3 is CSASVKGRNQPQHF. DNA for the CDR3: TGCAGTGCTAGCGTGAAGGGCCGCAATCAGCCCCAGCATTTT.

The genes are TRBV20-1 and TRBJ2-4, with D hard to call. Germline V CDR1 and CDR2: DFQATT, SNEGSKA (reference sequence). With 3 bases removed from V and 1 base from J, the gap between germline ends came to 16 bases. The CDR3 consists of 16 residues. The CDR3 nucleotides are TGCAGTGCTAGGGGCGCCTCACGGTTGGCCAAAAACATTCAGTACTTC. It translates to CSARGASRLAKNIQYF.

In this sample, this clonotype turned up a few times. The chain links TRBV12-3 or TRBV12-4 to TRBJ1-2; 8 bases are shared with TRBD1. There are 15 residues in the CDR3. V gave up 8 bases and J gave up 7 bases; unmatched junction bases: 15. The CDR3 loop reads CASASPPKTGVGYTF. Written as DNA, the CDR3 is TGTGCCAGCGCGTCCCCCCCGAAGACAGGGGTTGGCTACACCTTC.

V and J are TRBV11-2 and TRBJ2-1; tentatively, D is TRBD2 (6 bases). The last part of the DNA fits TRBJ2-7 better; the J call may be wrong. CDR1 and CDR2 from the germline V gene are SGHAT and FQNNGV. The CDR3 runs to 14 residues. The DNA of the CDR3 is TGTGCCAGCAGCTTAGGGGGACTGTACAATGAGCAGTACTTC. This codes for CASSLGGLYNEQYF.